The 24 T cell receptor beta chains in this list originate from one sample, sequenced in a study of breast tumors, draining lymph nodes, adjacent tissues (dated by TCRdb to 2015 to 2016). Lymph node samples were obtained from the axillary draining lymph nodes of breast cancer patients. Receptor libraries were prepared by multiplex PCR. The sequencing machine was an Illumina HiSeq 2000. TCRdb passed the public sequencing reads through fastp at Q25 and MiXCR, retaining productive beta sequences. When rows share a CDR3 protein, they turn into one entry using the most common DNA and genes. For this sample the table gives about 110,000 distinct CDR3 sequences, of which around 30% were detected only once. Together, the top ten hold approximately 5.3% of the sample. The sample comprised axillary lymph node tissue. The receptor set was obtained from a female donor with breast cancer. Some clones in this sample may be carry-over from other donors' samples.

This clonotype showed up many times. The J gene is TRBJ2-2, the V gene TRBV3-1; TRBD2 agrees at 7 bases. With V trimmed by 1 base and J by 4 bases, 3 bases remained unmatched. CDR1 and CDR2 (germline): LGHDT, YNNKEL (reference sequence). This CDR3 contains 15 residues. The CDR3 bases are TGTGCCAGCAGCCAAGGCGGGGGAACCACCGGGGAGCTGTTTTTT. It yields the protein CASSQGGGTTGELFF.

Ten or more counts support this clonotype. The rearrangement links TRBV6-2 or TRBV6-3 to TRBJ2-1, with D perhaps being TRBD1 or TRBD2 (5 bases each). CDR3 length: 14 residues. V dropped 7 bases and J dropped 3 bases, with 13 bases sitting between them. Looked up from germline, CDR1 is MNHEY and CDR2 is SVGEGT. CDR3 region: CASNRRVIYNEQFF. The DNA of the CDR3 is TGTGCCAGCAACAGGCGGGTGATCTACAATGAGCAGTTCTTC.

CDR3 DNA: TGTGCCTCACGGGACATGAAGAATTCACCCCTCCACTTT. It translates to CASRDMKNSPLHF. The V call is TRBV2, the J call TRBJ1-6; D may be TRBD1 (6 bases). There are 13 residues in the CDR3. Germline V gene sequence: CDR1 SNHLY, CDR2 FYNNEI. V lost 11 bases and J lost 7, with 15 bases in between.

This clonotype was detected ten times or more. The CDR3 spells CASSLAGVPDTQYF. CDR3 in DNA: TGTGCCAGCAGCTTAGCGGGGGTCCCAGATACGCAGTATTTT. The V gene is TRBV7-2, the J gene TRBJ2-3; D might be TRBD1 or TRBD2, each matching 5 bases. The CDR3 is made up of 14 amino acids. Germline CDR1 and CDR2: SGHTA and FQGNSA. Trimming stripped 0 bases from V and 4 bases from J, with 8 bases between.

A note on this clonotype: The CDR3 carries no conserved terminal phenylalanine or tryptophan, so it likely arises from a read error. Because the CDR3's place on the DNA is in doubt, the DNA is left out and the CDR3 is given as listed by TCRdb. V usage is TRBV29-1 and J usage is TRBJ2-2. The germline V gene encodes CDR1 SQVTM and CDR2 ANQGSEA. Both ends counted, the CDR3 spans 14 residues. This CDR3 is CSVKGLENTGERMS.

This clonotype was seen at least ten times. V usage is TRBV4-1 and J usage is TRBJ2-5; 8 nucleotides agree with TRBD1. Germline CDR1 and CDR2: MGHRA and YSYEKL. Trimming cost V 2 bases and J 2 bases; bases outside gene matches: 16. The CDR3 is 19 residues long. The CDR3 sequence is CASSQPGQVRTPSQETQYF. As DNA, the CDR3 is TGCGCCAGCAGCCAACCGGGACAGGTTAGAACCCCATCTCAAGAGACCCAGTACTTC.

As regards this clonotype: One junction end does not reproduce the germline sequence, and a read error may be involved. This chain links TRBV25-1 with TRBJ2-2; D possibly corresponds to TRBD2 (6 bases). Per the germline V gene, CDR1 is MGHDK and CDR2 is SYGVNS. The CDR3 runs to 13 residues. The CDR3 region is CASSECNTGGLFF. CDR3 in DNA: TGTGCCAGCAGTGAATGCAACACCGGGGGGCTGTTTTTT.

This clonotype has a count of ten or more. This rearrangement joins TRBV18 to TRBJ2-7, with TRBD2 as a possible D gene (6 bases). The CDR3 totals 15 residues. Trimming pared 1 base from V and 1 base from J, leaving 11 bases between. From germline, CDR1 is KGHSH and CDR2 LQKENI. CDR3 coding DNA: TGTGCCAGCTCACCACGCGGCGGGGTTTCCTACGAGCAGTACTTC. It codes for CASSPRGGVSYEQYF.

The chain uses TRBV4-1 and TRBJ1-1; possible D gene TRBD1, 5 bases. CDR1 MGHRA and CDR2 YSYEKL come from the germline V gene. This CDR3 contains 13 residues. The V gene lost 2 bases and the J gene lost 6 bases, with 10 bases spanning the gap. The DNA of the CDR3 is TGCGCCAGCAGCCAACCCCAGGGTTCTGAAGCTTTCTTT. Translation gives CASSQPQGSEAFF.

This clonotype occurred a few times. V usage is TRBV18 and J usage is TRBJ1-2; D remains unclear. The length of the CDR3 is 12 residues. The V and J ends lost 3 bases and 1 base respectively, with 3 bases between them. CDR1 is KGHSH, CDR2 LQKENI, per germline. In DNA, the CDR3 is TGTGCCAGCTCACCCGATAACTATGGCTACACCTTC. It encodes CASSPDNYGYTF.

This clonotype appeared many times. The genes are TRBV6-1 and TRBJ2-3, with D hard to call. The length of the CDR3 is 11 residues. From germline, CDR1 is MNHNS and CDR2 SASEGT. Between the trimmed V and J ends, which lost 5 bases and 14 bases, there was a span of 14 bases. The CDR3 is CASSPSPPPYF. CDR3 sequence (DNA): TGTGCCAGCAGTCCTTCCCCCCCCCCGTATTTT.

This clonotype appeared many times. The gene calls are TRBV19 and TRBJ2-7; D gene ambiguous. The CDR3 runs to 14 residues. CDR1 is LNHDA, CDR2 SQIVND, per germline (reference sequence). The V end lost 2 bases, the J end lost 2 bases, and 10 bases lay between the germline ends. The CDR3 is CASSISSRTYEQYF. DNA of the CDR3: TGTGCCAGTAGTATAAGCAGCAGGACCTACGAGCAGTACTTC.

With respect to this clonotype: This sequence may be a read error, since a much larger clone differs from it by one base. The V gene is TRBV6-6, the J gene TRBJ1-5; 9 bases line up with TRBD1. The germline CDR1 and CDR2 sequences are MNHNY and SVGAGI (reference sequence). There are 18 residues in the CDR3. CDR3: CASSYSTGTGISNQPRHF. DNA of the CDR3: TGTGCCAGCAGTTACTCCACCGGGACAGGGATTAGCAATCAGCCCCGGCATTTT.

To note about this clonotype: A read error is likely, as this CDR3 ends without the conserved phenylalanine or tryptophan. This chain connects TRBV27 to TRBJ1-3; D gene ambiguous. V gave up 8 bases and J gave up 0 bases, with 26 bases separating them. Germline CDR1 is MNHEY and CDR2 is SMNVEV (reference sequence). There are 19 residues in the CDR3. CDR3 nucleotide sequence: TGTGCCAGCGGCGTCTCCCCCCCTTACAGTGGGAGCTCTGGAAACACCATATATGTT. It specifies CASGVSPPYSGSSGNTIYV.

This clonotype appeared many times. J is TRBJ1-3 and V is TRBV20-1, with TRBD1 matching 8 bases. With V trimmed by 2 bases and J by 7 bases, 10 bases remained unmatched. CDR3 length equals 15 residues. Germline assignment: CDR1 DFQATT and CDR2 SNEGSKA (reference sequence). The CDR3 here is CSARKGVTGGNTIYF. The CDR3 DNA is TGCAGTGCTAGAAAAGGTGTCACAGGGGGGAACACCATATATTTT.

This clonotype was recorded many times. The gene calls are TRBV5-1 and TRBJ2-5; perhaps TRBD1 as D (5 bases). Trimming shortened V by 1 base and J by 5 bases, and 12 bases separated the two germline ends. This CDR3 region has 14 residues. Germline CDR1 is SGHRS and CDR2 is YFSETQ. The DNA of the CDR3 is TGCGCCAGCAGCTTGTGGCAGGGTGGTGAGACCCAGTACTTC. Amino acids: CASSLWQGGETQYF.

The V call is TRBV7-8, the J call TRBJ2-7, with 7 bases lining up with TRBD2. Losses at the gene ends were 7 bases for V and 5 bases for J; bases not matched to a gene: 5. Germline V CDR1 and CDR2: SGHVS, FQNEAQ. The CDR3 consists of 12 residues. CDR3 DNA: TGTGCCAGCACTATGGGAGGGGACGAGCAGTACTTC. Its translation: CASTMGGDEQYF.

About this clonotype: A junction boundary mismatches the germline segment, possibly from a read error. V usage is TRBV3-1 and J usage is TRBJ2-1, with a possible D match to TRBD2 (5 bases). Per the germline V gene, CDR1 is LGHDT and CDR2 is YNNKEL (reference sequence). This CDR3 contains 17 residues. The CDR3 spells CASSQDKRLAVYNGQFF. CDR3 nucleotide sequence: TGTGCCAGCAGCCAAGATAAGCGGCTAGCAGTTTACAATGGGCAGTTCTTC.

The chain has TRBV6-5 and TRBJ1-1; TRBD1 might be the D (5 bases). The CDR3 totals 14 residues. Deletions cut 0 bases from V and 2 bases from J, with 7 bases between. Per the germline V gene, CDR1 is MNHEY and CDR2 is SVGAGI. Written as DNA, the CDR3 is TGTGCCAGCAGTTACTCGACAGTAAACACTGAAGCTTTCTTT. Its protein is CASSYSTVNTEAFF.

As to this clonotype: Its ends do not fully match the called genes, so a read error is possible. CDR3 coding DNA: TGTGCCGCCAGCAGTAGGAATTGGGACAGGCCCCCCGAGCAGCACTTC. Its translation: CAASSRNWDRPPEQHF. The chain employs TRBV15 and TRBJ2-7; 8 bases are shared with TRBD1. Germline-derived CDR1 and CDR2 are LNHNV and YYDKDF (reference sequence). The CDR3 extends over 16 amino acids.

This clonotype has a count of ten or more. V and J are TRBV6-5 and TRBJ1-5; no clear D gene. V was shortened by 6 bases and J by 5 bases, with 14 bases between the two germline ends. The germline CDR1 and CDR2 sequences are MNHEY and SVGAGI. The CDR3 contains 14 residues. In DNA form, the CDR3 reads TGTGCCAGCAGCCTTGACAAGGGATATCAGCCCCAGCATTTT. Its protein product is CASSLDKGYQPQHF.

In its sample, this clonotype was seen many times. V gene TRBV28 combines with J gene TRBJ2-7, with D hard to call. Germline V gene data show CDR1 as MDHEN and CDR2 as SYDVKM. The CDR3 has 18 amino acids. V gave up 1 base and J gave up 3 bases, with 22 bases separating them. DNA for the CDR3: TGTGCCAGCAGTTTATTTTCTGCGGTGGTGGACGGAGACTACGAGCAGTACTTC. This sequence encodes CASSLFSAVVDGDYEQYF.

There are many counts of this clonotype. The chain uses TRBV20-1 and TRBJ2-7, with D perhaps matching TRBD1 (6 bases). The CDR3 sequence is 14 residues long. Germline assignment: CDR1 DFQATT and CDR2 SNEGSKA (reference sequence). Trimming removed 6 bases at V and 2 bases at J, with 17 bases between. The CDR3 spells CSAKRTATPYEQYF. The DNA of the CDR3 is TGCAGTGCCAAGCGGACAGCAACCCCCTACGAGCAGTACTTC.

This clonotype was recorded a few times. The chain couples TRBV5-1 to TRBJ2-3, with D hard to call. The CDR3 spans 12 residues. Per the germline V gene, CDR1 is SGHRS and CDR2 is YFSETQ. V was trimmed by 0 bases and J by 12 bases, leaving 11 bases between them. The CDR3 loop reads CASSLDPGTQYF. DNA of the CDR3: TGCGCCAGCAGCTTGGACCCAGGTACACAGTATTTT.